This entry lists 28 T cell receptor beta chains sequenced from one sample in a study of control samples from healthy donors and cancer patients. Clones were read by immunoSEQ multiplex PCR, and TCRdb kept only the in-frame ones, dropping some. The sample consists of about 28,000 clones, about 80% of them appearing once. The sample was PBMCs. Every receptor here comes from a man aged 55 to 70 with head and neck cancer.

The J gene is TRBJ1-2, the V gene TRBV19; maybe TRBD1 (6 bases). Germline-derived CDR1 and CDR2 are LNHDA and SQIVND (reference sequence). The CDR3 has 13 amino acids. The ends were cut back, 7 bases at V and 4 bases at J, with 13 bases in the middle. CDR3 residues: CASTAAGAYGYTF. The CDR3 DNA follows: TGTGCCAGTACGGCCGCGGGGGCCTATGGCTACACCTTC.

This clone appeared a few times. J is TRBJ2-1 and V is TRBV27, with TRBD2 identical over 7 bases. Germline CDR1 is MNHEY and CDR2 is SMNVEV (reference sequence). The CDR3 sequence is 15 residues long. Trimming removed 1 base from V and 4 bases from J; junction bases left unmatched: 4. This chain's CDR3 is CASSLWSGGYNEQFF. The CDR3 DNA follows: TGTGCCAGCAGTTTATGGTCGGGAGGTTACAATGAGCAGTTCTTC.

This clone was seen a handful of times. The chain combines TRBV7-2 with TRBJ1-4; weak D call: TRBD1 (6 bases). Between the trimmed V and J ends, which lost 5 bases and 7 bases, there was a span of 17 bases. The length of the CDR3 is 15 residues. CDR1 is SGHTA, CDR2 FQGNSA, per germline. CDR3 protein: CASSLSQGGSEKLFF. The CDR3 region has the DNA TGTGCCAGCAGCCTGTCACAGGGTGGGAGTGAAAAACTGTTTTTT.

The chain joins TRBV19 to TRBJ2-7; the match to TRBD2 covers 11 bases. There are 15 residues in the CDR3. V shed 6 bases, J shed 9 bases, and the junction held 13 bases outside the gene matches. Per germline, CDR1 LNHDA and CDR2 SQIVND (reference sequence). In nucleotides, the CDR3 is TGTGCCAGTAGCTTAACACTAGCGGGAGTTCCTAGGCAGTACTTC. Translated, it gives CASSLTLAGVPRQYF.

In DNA, the CDR3 is TGTGCCAGCAGGAGGGGTTATGGGGACTCACCCCTCCACTTT. Residues: CASRRGYGDSPLHF. The J gene is TRBJ1-6, the V gene TRBV3-1 (or the pseudogene TRBV3-2); D might be TRBD1 (5 bases). The germline V and J ends were trimmed by 6 bases and 10 bases, with 16 bases remaining between them. In germline, CDR1 is LGHDT, CDR2 YNNKEL (reference sequence). CDR3 length: 14 residues.

This clone came up once. CDR3 protein: CASSPKTGANVLTF. CDR3 in DNA: TGTGCCAGCAGTCCCAAGACTGGGGCCAACGTCCTGACTTTC. The chain employs TRBV6-4 and TRBJ2-6; D is unresolved. The V gene's germline CDR1 is MRHNA and CDR2 SNTAGT. The CDR3 is 14 amino acids. Between the trimmed V and J ends, which lost 5 bases and 2 bases, there was a span of 7 bases.

This clone rates as medium-sized. The genes are TRBV14 and TRBJ2-5, with 8 bases that match TRBD2. V dropped 2 bases and J dropped 5; count of bases not matched to a gene: 16. CDR1 is SGHDN and CDR2 is FVKESK in the germline V gene. The length of the CDR3 is 18 residues. The CDR3 coding sequence is TGTGCCAGCAGCCAAAAACCTCCGGGAGGGGTAGTCCGGGAGACCCAGTACTTC. Its protein is CASSQKPPGGVVRETQYF.

The chain has TRBV6-5 and TRBJ2-2; tentative D call: TRBD2 (5 bases). The germline V and J ends were trimmed by 8 bases and 0 bases, with 10 bases remaining between them. Germline-derived CDR1 and CDR2 are MNHEY and SVGAGI. CDR3 size: 14 residues. CDR3 residues: CASSRAPNTGELFF. CDR3 in DNA: TGTGCCAGCTCGAGGGCCCCGAACACCGGGGAGCTGTTTTTT.

The chain is built from TRBV28 and TRBJ1-1, with TRBD1 matching 7 bases. From germline, CDR1 is MDHEN and CDR2 SYDVKM. V trimming: 7 bases; J trimming: 0 bases; junction bases outside the gene matches: 17. The CDR3 sequence is 18 residues long. The CDR3 DNA sequence: TGTGCCAGCACCCCAACGGGGCCAGGGGGAGTCATGAACACTGAAGCTTTCTTT. Translation: CASTPTGPGGVMNTEAFF.

V is TRBV28 and J is TRBJ2-7; 7 bases match TRBD2. From germline, CDR1 is MDHEN and CDR2 SYDVKM. With V trimmed by 4 bases and J by 5 bases, 17 bases remained unmatched. The CDR3 is 17 amino acids. In DNA, the CDR3 is TGTGCCAGCAGTTCGACTGCGGCCAGGGAGGGGACGGACGAGCAGTACTTC. Translated: CASSSTAAREGTDEQYF. Full variable domain (rest looked up from reference TRBV28 and TRBJ2-7): DVKVTQSSRYLVKRTGEKVFLECVQDMDHENMFWYRQDPGLGLRLIYFSYDVKMKEKGDIPEGYSVSREKKERFSLILESASTNQTSMYLCASSSTAAREGTDEQYFGPGTRLTVT.

This clone was counted a few times. The gene calls are TRBV19 and TRBJ1-5; possible D gene TRBD1, 5 bases. The CDR3 runs 15 residues. V lost 10 bases, J lost 0 bases, and 16 bases lay in between. Germline V lookup: CDR1 LNHDA, CDR2 SQIVND (reference sequence). The CDR3 DNA reads TGTGCCACGTGTGAGGAGGGGAATAGCAATCAGCCCCAGCATTTT. It yields the protein CATCEEGNSNQPQHF.

This chain uses TRBV19 with TRBJ2-2, with D unclear. The V gene's germline CDR1 is LNHDA and CDR2 SQIVND (reference sequence). CDR3 length equals 11 residues. V lost 6 bases, J lost 5 bases, and 4 bases lay in between. In DNA, the CDR3 is TGTGCCAGTAGACTGACCGGGGAGCTGTTTTTT. Translated: CASRLTGELFF. Complete variable domain (other parts from reference TRBV19 and TRBJ2-2): DGGITQSPKYLFRKEGQNVTLSCEQNLNHDAMYWYRQDPGQGLRLIYYSQIVNDFQKGDIAEGYSVSREKKESFPLTVTSAQKNPTAFYLCASRLTGELFFGEGSRLTVL.

V usage is TRBV7-2 and J usage is TRBJ2-7; D not resolved. V shed 0 bases and J shed 4 bases, with 10 bases lying between them. Germline V gene sequence: CDR1 SGHTA, CDR2 FQGNSA. This CDR3 spans 14 amino acids. The CDR3: CASSLAEAPYEQYF. CDR3 nucleotides: TGTGCCAGCAGCTTAGCGGAAGCGCCGTACGAGCAGTACTTC.

The chain links TRBV6-5 to TRBJ2-7; 7 positions match TRBD2. Germline V gene sequence: CDR1 MNHEY, CDR2 SVGAGI. This CDR3 is 15 amino acids long. Trimming cost V 2 bases and J 2 bases; bases outside gene matches: 6. The CDR3 loop is CASSYGPGGTYEQYF. CDR3 coding DNA: TGTGCCAGCAGTTACGGACCCGGGGGGACCTACGAGCAGTACTTC.

This chain uses TRBV7-6 with TRBJ2-2; D ambiguous. CDR1 and CDR2 (germline): SGHVS, FNYEAQ. This CDR3 has 15 residues. Between the trimmed V and J ends, which lost 5 bases and 0 bases, there was a span of 10 bases. The CDR3 nucleotides read TGTGCCAGCAGCCCTCTGGCCCCGAACACCGGGGAGCTGTTTTTT. The encoded protein is CASSPLAPNTGELFF.

The chain couples TRBV7-2 to TRBJ2-7; D may be TRBD2 (6 bases). CDR3 length: 13 amino acids. Trimming left V 1 base short and J 6 bases short, with 10 bases between. Germline loops: CDR1 SGHTA, CDR2 FQGNSA. CDR3 residues: CASSLGLASEQYF. CDR3 bases: TGTGCCAGCAGCTTAGGTCTAGCGTCCGAGCAGTACTTC.

The gene calls are TRBV3-1 (or the pseudogene TRBV3-2) and TRBJ2-7; 10 bases map to TRBD2. With V trimmed by 3 bases and J by 0 bases, 2 bases remained unmatched. CDR1 and CDR2 from the germline V gene are LGHDT and YNNKEL (reference sequence). The CDR3 consists of 15 residues. The CDR3 nucleotides are TGTGCCAGCAGCCAGACTAGCGGGCCCTCCTACGAGCAGTACTTC. It encodes CASSQTSGPSYEQYF.

The chain carries TRBV10-2 and TRBJ1-2; D gene unclear. CDR3 length: 13 amino acids. V was trimmed by 2 bases and J by 8 bases, leaving 12 bases between them. Germline V gene sequence: CDR1 WSHSY, CDR2 SAAADI. CDR3 residues: CASSERRVGGYTF. The CDR3 region has the DNA TGCGCCAGCAGTGAGCGAAGGGTCGGGGGCTACACCTTC.

This clone was seen just once. The chain carries TRBV18 and TRBJ2-2; D not certain. Germline lookup yields CDR1 KGHSH and CDR2 LQKENI. The V and J ends lost 5 bases and 0 bases respectively, with 19 bases between them. This CDR3 has 18 residues. The chain's CDR3 is CASSSLGLGIANTGELFF. The CDR3 DNA follows: TGTGCCAGCTCATCGTTAGGTTTGGGAATTGCGAACACCGGGGAGCTGTTTTTT.

The chain joins TRBV10-2 to TRBJ2-3; no firm D call. V was cut by 4 bases and J by 1 base, with 6 bases left in between. Germline loops: CDR1 WSHSY, CDR2 SAAADI. The CDR3 covers 13 residues. This chain's CDR3 is CASSVLGTDTQYF. The CDR3 DNA reads TGCGCCAGCAGTGTTCTGGGCACAGATACGCAGTATTTT.

V is TRBV6-5 and J is TRBJ2-7; D ambiguous. The germline gives CDR1 MNHEY, CDR2 SVGAGI. The V end lost 6 bases, the J end lost 0 bases, and 6 bases lay between the germline ends. The CDR3 extends over 12 amino acids. The CDR3 protein is CASSHSSYEQYF. CDR3 nucleotides: TGTGCCAGCAGCCATTCCTCCTACGAGCAGTACTTC.

The chain has TRBV27 and TRBJ2-5; 14 nucleotides match TRBD2. Germline V lookup: CDR1 MNHEY, CDR2 SMNVEV (reference sequence). The CDR3 is made up of 16 amino acids. V gave up 5 bases and J gave up 4 bases; unmatched junction bases: 6. The CDR3 bases are TGTGCCAGCAGTAAATTTGGGACTAGCGGGAGAGAGACCCAGTACTTC. It specifies CASSKFGTSGRETQYF.

This clone was recorded a few times. The chain is built from TRBV5-1 and TRBJ1-1; D is uncertain. This CDR3 has 14 amino acids. V lost 5 bases and J lost 10, with 21 bases in between. Germline-derived CDR1 and CDR2 are SGHRS and YFSETQ. The CDR3 nucleotides read TGCGCCAGCAGTTCAACCGGGTCCCAGGAGGGAGCTTTCTTT. Protein: CASSSTGSQEGAFF.

The V gene is TRBV7-8, the J gene TRBJ2-7; maybe TRBD2 (6 bases). Germline V gene sequence: CDR1 SGHVS, CDR2 FQNEAQ. V lost 8 bases to trimming and J lost 0 bases, with 14 bases between them. The CDR3 is made up of 14 amino acids. The CDR3: CASRASAISYEQYF. Here the CDR3 DNA reads TGTGCCAGCCGTGCTAGCGCCATCTCCTACGAGCAGTACTTC.

The rearrangement uses TRBV4-1 and TRBJ1-1, with D uncertain. CDR1 is MGHRA, CDR2 YSYEKL, per germline. The CDR3 extends over 16 amino acids. V was clipped by 0 bases and J by 2 bases, with 13 bases between them. The CDR3 spells CASSQDHLEGNTEAFF. CDR3 sequence (DNA): TGCGCCAGCAGCCAAGATCATCTTGAGGGAAACACTGAAGCTTTCTTT.

The rearrangement joins TRBV2 to TRBJ1-4; 8 bases map to TRBD1. This CDR3 is 13 amino acids long. CDR1 is SNHLY, CDR2 FYNNEI, per germline. Trimming cost V 6 bases and J 7 bases; bases outside gene matches: 4. The CDR3 nucleotides read TGTGCCAGCAGAGGGACAGGTATTGAAAAACTGTTTTTT. Translated, it gives CASRGTGIEKLFF.

J is TRBJ1-5 and V is TRBV29-1, with D unresolved. Per the germline V gene, CDR1 is SQVTM and CDR2 is ANQGSEA. V lost 4 bases, J lost 0 bases, and 7 bases lay in between. The CDR3 runs 13 residues. The CDR3 sequence is CSVAEASNQPQHF. The CDR3 DNA is TGCAGCGTTGCAGAAGCTAGCAATCAGCCCCAGCATTTT.

This clone was counted once. The chain has TRBV7-8 and TRBJ2-3, with D possibly called TRBD1 or TRBD2 (5 bases each). The CDR3 extends over 15 amino acids. In germline, CDR1 is SGHVS, CDR2 FQNEAQ. Trimming removed 3 bases at V and 2 bases at J, with 12 bases between. CDR3 loop: CASSFGGSNTDTQYF. In nucleotides, the CDR3 is TGTGCCAGCAGCTTTGGGGGTTCGAACACAGATACGCAGTATTTT.